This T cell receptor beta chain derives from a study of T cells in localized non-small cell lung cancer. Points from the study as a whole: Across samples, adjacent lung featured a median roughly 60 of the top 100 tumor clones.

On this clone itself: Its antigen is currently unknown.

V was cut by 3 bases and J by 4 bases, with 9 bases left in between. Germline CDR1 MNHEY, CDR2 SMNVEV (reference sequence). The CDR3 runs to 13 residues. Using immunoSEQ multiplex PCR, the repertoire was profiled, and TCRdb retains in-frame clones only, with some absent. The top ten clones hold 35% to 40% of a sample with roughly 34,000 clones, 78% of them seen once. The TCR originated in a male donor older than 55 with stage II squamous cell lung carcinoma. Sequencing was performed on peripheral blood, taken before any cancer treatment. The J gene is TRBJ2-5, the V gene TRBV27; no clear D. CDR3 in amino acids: CASSLEGPETQYF. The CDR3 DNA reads TGTGCCAGCAGTTTGGAAGGGCCAGAGACCCAGTACTTC.